This TCR beta chain appears in the sequencing data of a study of T cell responses to AZD1222 COVID-19 vaccine. General observations from the study: Variant regions that are unmutated are reportedly the target of nearly half of spike-specific TCRs. The breadth and depth of Spike-specific TCRs increased once two AZD1222 doses had been given. Repertoires were collected only later (after the peak T cell response had occurred). There were mostly white British donors and more females than males, and clonal diversity was possibly underestimated.

The germline gives CDR1 PRHDT, CDR2 FYEKMQ (reference sequence). The CDR3 spans 15 residues. The ends were cut back, 2 bases at V and 4 bases at J, with 12 bases in the middle. Turning to this clone: What it recognizes is unknown.

Here immunoSEQ multiplex PCR was the method, and the copy in TCRdb shows in-frame clones only, minus some. The sample yields more than 110,000 clones, around 90% seen once. The material was peripheral blood, obtained on day 0 of AZD1222 vaccination. The sequence came from an adult in good health. The chain recombines TRBV13 with TRBJ2-1, with D possibly called TRBD1 or TRBD2 (5 bases each). The CDR3 sequence: CASSLTPGAYNEQFF. CDR3 nucleotides: TGTGCCAGCAGCTTAACTCCCGGGGCGTACAATGAGCAGTTCTTC.